This T cell receptor beta chain was recovered during a study of low-dose radiotherapy and immunotherapy resistance in tumors. Overall study: Patients received cyclophosphamide 200 mg/m2 intravenously every two weeks, the day before radiation-immunotherapy. Aspirin 300 mg, taken orally and daily, was given to patients for four cycles from cycle 1 day 1.

On this clonotype: This clone may be a read error of a much larger clone one base away.

TRAV- and TRBV-specific primers, spanning alpha and beta chains, primed first-strand cDNA. A constant-region primer paired with the V-primer adapter amplified TCRs over about 18 PCR cycles. From the reads, TCRdb called clonotypes with MiXCR, one entry per CDR3 protein. The sample consists of more than 45,000 distinct CDR3 sequences, about 25% of them appearing once. This sample's time point: before trial treatment. This CDR3 has 14 amino acids. The germline V gene has CDR1 DFQATT and CDR2 SNEGSKA (reference sequence). With V trimmed by 2 bases and J by 10 bases, 11 bases remained unmatched. The sequence was collected from a male donor with prostate cancer. This sequence joins TRBV20-1 and TRBJ2-1, with TRBD2 matching 7 bases. The specimen was PBMCs, collected before treatment. CDR3 protein: CSARSGGNSYEQFF. The CDR3 DNA follows: TGCAGTGCTAGATCCGGGGGGAACTCCTACGAGCAGTTCTTC.